One and the same sample provided the 25 T cell receptor beta chains below, sequenced in a study of cytomegalovirus exposure and HLA in healthy donors. The protocol was immunoSEQ multiplex PCR, while the TCRdb copy is restricted to in-frame clones and leaves out a portion. The sample contains around 300,000 clones, roughly 86% of which appear only once. Material: PBMCs. The origin of the receptors is a man aged 30 to 45 in good health and CMV-seronegative.

The rearrangement joins TRBV6-1 to TRBJ1-1, with D unclear. The germline V and J ends were trimmed by 7 bases and 0 bases, with 9 bases remaining between them. From germline, CDR1 is MNHNS and CDR2 SASEGT. The CDR3 extends over 13 amino acids. CDR3 amino acids: CASITGLNTEAFF. CDR3 sequence (DNA): TGTGCCAGCATAACGGGATTGAACACTGAAGCTTTCTTT.

This clone was seen only a few times. The chain recombines TRBV18 with TRBJ1-1; D is unresolved. Germline CDR1 and CDR2: KGHSH and LQKENI. V dropped 8 bases and J dropped 0 bases, with 13 bases sitting between them. The CDR3 covers 14 residues. Here the CDR3 DNA reads TGTGCCAGCCCCTTGGCCGATATGAACACTGAAGCTTTCTTT. This sequence encodes CASPLADMNTEAFF.

This rearrangement joins TRBV4-3 to TRBJ2-7; D might be TRBD1 (5 bases). Germline assignment: CDR1 LGHNA and CDR2 YSLEER. Trimming pared 3 bases from V and 4 bases from J, leaving 16 bases between. The CDR3 length is 15 residues. The CDR3: CASSQTTDRVYEQYF. CDR3 coding DNA: TGCGCCAGCAGCCAGACCACCGACAGAGTATACGAGCAGTACTTC.

V gene TRBV7-2 combines with J gene TRBJ1-1; D may be TRBD1 (5 bases). Trimming took 0 bases from V and 4 from J, leaving 9 bases between them. Germline V gene data show CDR1 as SGHTA and CDR2 as FQGNSA. This CDR3 is built from 14 residues. The CDR3 loop reads CASSLAGGSTEAFF. The CDR3 region has the DNA TGTGCCAGCAGCTTAGCGGGGGGTAGCACTGAAGCTTTCTTT.

The V gene is TRBV6-5, the J gene TRBJ2-1; D may be TRBD2 (6 bases). The V gene's germline CDR1 is MNHEY and CDR2 SVGAGI. The CDR3 consists of 15 residues. Trimming left V 2 bases short and J 7 bases short, with 15 bases between. The CDR3 coding sequence is TGTGCCAGCAGTTACAGTGGAGGGGTGGCTAATGAGCAGTTCTTC. Translating it yields CASSYSGGVANEQFF.

The rearrangement uses TRBV9 and TRBJ1-1; the D gene is possibly TRBD1 (5 bases). Germline lookup yields CDR1 SGDLS and CDR2 YYNGEE. V was trimmed by 7 bases and J by 4 bases, leaving 8 bases between them. This CDR3 comprises 11 residues. The CDR3 sequence: CASGGGTEAFF. CDR3 DNA sequence: TGTGCCAGCGGGGGGGGCACTGAAGCTTTCTTT.

The chain employs TRBV5-6 and TRBJ2-7; TRBD1 might be the D (5 bases). This CDR3 contains 15 residues. Trimming cost V 2 bases and J 2 bases, with 14 bases left between them. The germline V gene encodes CDR1 SGHDT and CDR2 YYEEEE. CDR3 bases: TGTGCCAGCAGCTTTCCAGGGATACCGGCCTACGAGCAGTACTTC. Amino acid sequence: CASSFPGIPAYEQYF.

This sequence joins TRBV6-5 and TRBJ1-3; D might be TRBD1 (6 bases). Germline V lookup: CDR1 MNHEY, CDR2 SVGAGI. The CDR3 is made up of 14 amino acids. Trimming pared 4 bases from V and 3 bases from J, leaving 10 bases between. CDR3 sequence: CASSSQGIGNTIYF. In nucleotides, the CDR3 is TGTGCCAGCAGTTCACAGGGAATTGGAAACACCATATATTTT.

The rearrangement joins TRBV27 to TRBJ2-7, with TRBD2 matching over 9 bases. Per germline, CDR1 MNHEY and CDR2 SMNVEV (reference sequence). V lost 2 bases, J lost 6 bases, and 20 bases stayed unmatched. CDR3 length equals 19 residues. CDR3 sequence reads: CASSLISAGLAGGYTEQYF. The DNA for the CDR3 is TGTGCCAGCAGTTTAATCTCCGCGGGACTAGCTGGTGGCTATACCGAGCAGTACTTC.

This clone was observed a single time. This chain connects TRBV2 to TRBJ1-2, with 8 bases lining up with TRBD1. The CDR3 covers 16 residues. The V and J ends lost 2 bases and 7 bases, in that order; junction bases with no gene match: 12. Germline values: CDR1 SNHLY, CDR2 FYNNEI. DNA for the CDR3: TGTGCCAGCAGTGAACGGCAGGGGGCCGGAGTGTCTGGCTACACCTTC. Translating it yields CASSERQGAGVSGYTF.

This chain connects TRBV7-9 to TRBJ2-5; TRBD1 matches 8 bases. The CDR3 has 15 residues. Germline V gene lookup returns CDR1 SEHNR and CDR2 FQNEAQ (reference sequence). Unmatched junction bases numbered 10, after V lost 5 bases and J lost 5 bases. CDR3 residues: CASSPWTGLGETQYF. DNA for the CDR3: TGTGCCAGCAGCCCCTGGACAGGGTTGGGGGAGACCCAGTACTTC.

The chain links TRBV5-8 to TRBJ2-1; TRBD2 matches 11 bases. Trimming removed 5 bases from V and 6 bases from J; junction bases left unmatched: 7. The CDR3 spans 15 residues. Germline V gene data show CDR1 as SGHTS and CDR2 as YDEGEE. The CDR3 region is CASSPLAGAANEQFF. The CDR3 DNA reads as TGTGCCAGCAGTCCACTAGCGGGGGCCGCCAATGAGCAGTTCTTC.

This clone was seen just once. The chain combines TRBV5-4 with TRBJ1-2; 8 bases match TRBD1. CDR3 length equals 15 residues. Germline V gene data show CDR1 as SGHNT and CDR2 as YYREEE (reference sequence). J gave up 4 bases and V 0 bases, and 5 bases lay outside the gene matches. In DNA form, the CDR3 reads TGTGCCAGCAGCTTGGGGGCAGGGGGCGCCTATGGCTACACCTTC. This sequence encodes CASSLGAGGAYGYTF.

This clone was found once. In the same sample, other DNA sequences code for this CDR3. The chain recombines TRBV7-2 with TRBJ1-5; D possibly corresponds to TRBD1 (5 bases). This CDR3 contains 13 residues. V lost 1 base and J 8 bases, leaving 9 bases between the germline ends. Germline CDR1 SGHTA, CDR2 FQGNSA. Written as DNA, the CDR3 is TGTGCCAGCAGCTTAGGTCAAGGGGAGCCCCAGCATTTT. It translates to CASSLGQGEPQHF.

The CDR3 loop reads CASSWGRAKNIQYF. CDR3 bases: TGTGCCAGTAGTTGGGGCCGTGCCAAAAACATTCAGTACTTC. This sequence joins TRBV19 and TRBJ2-4; maybe TRBD1 (5 bases). The CDR3 runs 14 residues. Germline CDR1 is LNHDA and CDR2 is SQIVND (reference sequence). V was trimmed by 5 bases and J by 1 base, leaving 9 bases between them.

The chain combines TRBV11-2 with TRBJ1-2; 7 bases agree with TRBD1. Germline V lookup: CDR1 SGHAT, CDR2 FQNNGV. V lost 4 bases and J lost 4; bases outside the gene matches: 15. The CDR3 loop spans 17 amino acids. The CDR3 sequence: CASSSITLGQTGYGYTF. The CDR3 DNA reads as TGTGCCAGCAGCTCCATCACCCTGGGACAGACTGGCTATGGCTACACCTTC.

The V gene is TRBV7-2, the J gene TRBJ1-2; TRBD1 might be the D (6 bases). V shed 5 bases and J shed 4 bases, with 23 bases lying between them. CDR1 is SGHTA, CDR2 FQGNSA, per germline. The CDR3 is made up of 17 amino acids. The CDR3 region has the DNA TGTGCCAGCAGCCCCCATGGGGGCGAAAGGATCATCTATGGCTACACCTTC. It encodes CASSPHGGERIIYGYTF.

In nucleotides, the CDR3 is TGTGCCAGCAGCCCTCGACCGACAGGGGGCAATAATTCACCCCTCCACTTT. This codes for CASSPRPTGGNNSPLHF. V gene TRBV11-2 combines with J gene TRBJ1-6; 10 positions agree with TRBD1. Trimming cost V 5 bases and J 5 bases; bases outside gene matches: 9. The germline gives CDR1 SGHAT, CDR2 FQNNGV. The CDR3 has 17 residues.

The V and J genes are TRBV6-4 and TRBJ1-5; tentatively, D is TRBD1 (5 bases). The CDR3 is made up of 16 amino acids. Trimming took 0 bases from V and 0 from J, leaving 9 bases between them. Germline-derived CDR1 and CDR2 are MRHNA and SNTAGT. CDR3 sequence: CASSDSTVYSNQPQHF. The CDR3 DNA reads TGTGCCAGCAGTGACTCGACAGTATATAGCAATCAGCCCCAGCATTTT.

This clone has just a few counts. The chain links TRBV27 to TRBJ2-7; 7 bases are shared with TRBD1. The germline gives CDR1 MNHEY, CDR2 SMNVEV (reference sequence). The CDR3 length is 11 residues. V was pared by 10 bases and J by 3 bases, with 3 bases of the junction left unmatched. As DNA, the CDR3 is TGTGCCACCAGGACAGGCTACGAGCAGTACTTC. Translating gives CATRTGYEQYF.

This chain joins TRBV7-6 and TRBJ1-1; possible D gene TRBD1, 6 bases. Trimming removed 5 bases from V and 4 bases from J, with 11 bases in between. This CDR3 has 13 amino acids. CDR1 is SGHVS, CDR2 FNYEAQ, per germline. DNA for the CDR3: TGTGCCAGCAGCCAATCAGGGGTCACTGAAGCTTTCTTT. Encoded protein: CASSQSGVTEAFF.

The chain recombines TRBV5-4 with TRBJ2-7; 9 positions agree with TRBD2. J lost 0 bases, V lost 1 base, and 2 bases had no gene match. CDR1 is SGHNT and CDR2 is YYREEE in the germline V gene (reference sequence). CDR3 length: 15 amino acids. The CDR3 bases are TGTGCCAGCAGCTTGCAGCGGGGGGACTCCTACGAGCAGTACTTC. This codes for CASSLQRGDSYEQYF.

This chain connects TRBV4-2 to TRBJ2-7, with 9 bases that match TRBD1. With 4 bases clipped from V and 4 bases from J, the junction kept 8 bases outside the gene matches. Germline CDR1 reads LGHNA; CDR2 reads YNFKEQ. The CDR3 runs 15 residues. Written as DNA, the CDR3 is TGTGCCAGCAGCCCAGCCGGGACAGGGATTTACGAGCAGTACTTC. Amino acids: CASSPAGTGIYEQYF.

The CDR3 region is CASSPRRGKDGYTF. Written as DNA, the CDR3 is TGTGCCAGCAGCCCCCGCAGGGGCAAAGATGGCTACACCTTC. The V call is TRBV5-6, the J call TRBJ1-2; possible D gene TRBD1, 6 bases. CDR1 and CDR2 from the germline V gene are SGHDT and YYEEEE. V lost 4 bases, J lost 6 bases, and 16 bases lay in between. This CDR3 region has 14 residues.

The chain employs TRBV7-2 and TRBJ1-2; TRBD1 matches at 9 bases. In germline, CDR1 is SGHTA, CDR2 FQGNSA. V gave up 1 base and J gave up 6 bases; unmatched junction bases: 9. The CDR3 loop spans 16 amino acids. CDR3 sequence (DNA): TGTGCCAGCAGCTTAGGGGACAGGGCGGCTTTTAATGGCTACACCTTC. This encodes CASSLGDRAAFNGYTF.